These T cell receptor beta chains were read from a single sample in a study of blood T cell repertoires in COVID-19. Repertoires were generated with immunoSEQ multiplex PCR, while TCRdb's copy carries only in-frame clones and drops some. The sample lists fewer than 200,000 clones, about 88% occurring once. What was sequenced was peripheral blood. These receptors were collected from a middle-aged man with active or convalescent COVID-19. Each CDR3 is given with its conserved first and last residue. Each record gives: V gene, J gene, D gene, clone size, CDR3 length, CDR3 DNA, CDR3 protein. A D gene is named only where the DNA matches it firmly. Size values are once, few and many counts, or a class for expanded clones, and some rows have none.

v_call: TRBV6-5
j_call: TRBJ1-5
d_call: NA
clone_size: NA
cdr3_length: 14
cdr3_nt: TGTGCCAGCAGTTATATGACTTTCAATCAGCCCCAGCATTTT
cdr3_aa: CASSYMTFNQPQHF

v_call: TRBV5-1
j_call: TRBJ1-4
d_call: TRBD1
clone_size: once
cdr3_length: 15
cdr3_nt: TGCGCCAGCAGCCCGGCGGGACAGGGGGTCGAAAAACTGTTTTTT
cdr3_aa: CASSPAGQGVEKLFF

v_call: TRBV4-3
j_call: TRBJ2-5
d_call: NA
clone_size: few
cdr3_length: 16
cdr3_nt: TGCGCCAGCAGCCAAGATAGGAGGGGGGGGCAAGAGACCCAGTACTTC
cdr3_aa: CASSQDRRGGQETQYF

v_call: TRBV5-1
j_call: TRBJ2-1
d_call: NA
clone_size: NA
cdr3_length: 20
cdr3_nt: TGCGCCAGCAGCCCGAGGGGGGAGATAGCGGGCCTATCGCACTACAATGAGCAGTTCTTC
cdr3_aa: CASSPRGEIAGLSHYNEQFF

v_call: TRBV20-1
j_call: TRBJ2-7
d_call: NA
clone_size: NA
cdr3_length: 11
cdr3_nt: TGCAGTGCTTTCGGAGGTTACGAGCAGTACTTC
cdr3_aa: CSAFGGYEQYF

v_call: TRBV7-9
j_call: TRBJ1-4
d_call: TRBD1
clone_size: NA
cdr3_length: 14
cdr3_nt: TGTGCCAGCAGTTCAACAGGGGGCGGCGTAAAACTGTTTTTT
cdr3_aa: CASSSTGGGVKLFF

v_call: TRBV5-4
j_call: TRBJ2-7
d_call: TRBD1
clone_size: once
cdr3_length: 15
cdr3_nt: TGTGCCAGCAGCCGGCGGCAGGGGGCCGTCTACGAGCAGTACTTC
cdr3_aa: CASSRRQGAVYEQYF

v_call: TRBV9
j_call: TRBJ2-3
d_call: TRBD2
clone_size: NA
cdr3_length: 16
cdr3_nt: TGTGCCAGCAGCCCCAGAATAGCGGGCGGAGACTATACGCAGTATTTT
cdr3_aa: CASSPRIAGGDYTQYF

v_call: TRBV7-2
j_call: TRBJ2-2
d_call: NA
clone_size: NA
cdr3_length: 16
cdr3_nt: TGTGCCAGCAGCTTAGCAGGCGGGTCGAACACCGGGGAGCTGTTTTTT
cdr3_aa: CASSLAGGSNTGELFF

v_call: TRBV29-1
j_call: TRBJ2-5
d_call: NA
clone_size: NA
cdr3_length: 15
cdr3_nt: TGCAGCGTTCGGCCACAGGTTATCACCTCCGAGACCCAGTACTTC
cdr3_aa: CSVRPQVITSETQYF

v_call: TRBV10-1
j_call: TRBJ2-2
d_call: TRBD1
clone_size: NA
cdr3_length: 17
cdr3_nt: TGCGCCAGCAGTGACCACGGACAGGGGTTAGACACCGGGGAGCTGTTTTTT
cdr3_aa: CASSDHGQGLDTGELFF

v_call: TRBV29-1
j_call: TRBJ2-1
d_call: TRBD2
clone_size: NA
cdr3_length: 17
cdr3_nt: TGCAGCGTTGAAGCTCCCCGGGGACTAGAAAGTTTCAATGAGCAGTTCTTC
cdr3_aa: CSVEAPRGLESFNEQFF

v_call: TRBV28
j_call: TRBJ1-3
d_call: NA
clone_size: few
cdr3_length: 14
cdr3_nt: TGTGCCAGCAGTTGGGGGCGCTCTGGAAACACCATATATTTT
cdr3_aa: CASSWGRSGNTIYF

v_call: TRBV7-9
j_call: TRBJ2-1
d_call: TRBD2
clone_size: NA
cdr3_length: 14
cdr3_nt: TGTGCCAGCAGCAAGGGACTAGCAGGCAATGAGCAGTTCTTC
cdr3_aa: CASSKGLAGNEQFF

v_call: TRBV9
j_call: TRBJ1-5
d_call: TRBD1
clone_size: NA
cdr3_length: 15
cdr3_nt: TGTGCCAGCAGCCCACGGGACAGGGGAAATCAGCCCCAGCATTTT
cdr3_aa: CASSPRDRGNQPQHF

v_call: TRBV6-2/TRBV6-3
j_call: TRBJ2-6
d_call: TRBD1
clone_size: once
cdr3_length: 18
cdr3_nt: TGTGCCAGCAGTAAAAACAGGGGGTTAATCTCTGGGGCCAACGTCCTGACTTTC
cdr3_aa: CASSKNRGLISGANVLTF

v_call: TRBV27
j_call: TRBJ1-2
d_call: NA
clone_size: once
cdr3_length: 14
cdr3_nt: TGTGCCAGCAGTTTTGGTGGAGCTAACTATGGCTACACCTTC
cdr3_aa: CASSFGGANYGYTF

v_call: TRBV10-3
j_call: TRBJ1-5
d_call: NA
clone_size: NA
cdr3_length: 15
cdr3_nt: TGTGCCATCAGTGAACTTGGAGATAGCAATCAGCCCCAGCATTTT
cdr3_aa: CAISELGDSNQPQHF

v_call: TRBV13
j_call: TRBJ2-7
d_call: NA
clone_size: NA
cdr3_length: 13
cdr3_nt: TGTGCCAGCAGCTCAACGGGGGCCTACGAGCAGTACTTC
cdr3_aa: CASSSTGAYEQYF

v_call: TRBV5-6
j_call: TRBJ1-1
d_call: NA
clone_size: NA
cdr3_length: 14
cdr3_nt: TGTGCCAGCAGCTTTTTAGACAGGTGGAGCGAAGCTTTCTTT
cdr3_aa: CASSFLDRWSEAFF

v_call: TRBV29-1
j_call: TRBJ1-2
d_call: NA
clone_size: NA
cdr3_length: 16
cdr3_nt: TGCAGCGTTGACAAAGCTGTATGGGGGGTAAACTATGGCTACACCTTC
cdr3_aa: CSVDKAVWGVNYGYTF

v_call: TRBV7-8
j_call: TRBJ1-1
d_call: NA
clone_size: NA
cdr3_length: 13
cdr3_nt: TGTGCCACCAAGCTTGGTGTGAACACTGAAGCTTTCTTT
cdr3_aa: CATKLGVNTEAFF

v_call: TRBV5-1
j_call: TRBJ2-3
d_call: TRBD1
clone_size: NA
cdr3_length: 16
cdr3_nt: TGCGCCAGCAGCTTGGCCGGGACAGGGGGCACAGATACGCAGTATTTT
cdr3_aa: CASSLAGTGGTDTQYF

v_call: TRBV29-1
j_call: TRBJ2-2
d_call: NA
clone_size: NA
cdr3_length: 17
cdr3_nt: TGCAGCGTTGAGAAAGGCTGGGGGGGCCCAAACACCGGGGAGCTGTTTTTT
cdr3_aa: CSVEKGWGGPNTGELFF

v_call: TRBV15
j_call: TRBJ2-1
d_call: TRBD2
clone_size: NA
cdr3_length: 15
cdr3_nt: TGTGCCACCAGCAGAGAGAACGGGGGGGCTCATGAGCAGTTCTTC
cdr3_aa: CATSRENGGAHEQFF

v_call: TRBV7-2
j_call: TRBJ2-5
d_call: TRBD2
clone_size: NA
cdr3_length: 15
cdr3_nt: TGTGCCAGCAGCAGGACTAGCGGGGGGTCAGAGACCCAGTACTTC
cdr3_aa: CASSRTSGGSETQYF

v_call: TRBV27
j_call: TRBJ2-3
d_call: NA
clone_size: NA
cdr3_length: 17
cdr3_nt: TGTGCCAGCAGTTCTGTTAGCGCCATCTCTAGCACAGATACGCAGTATTTT
cdr3_aa: CASSSVSAISSTDTQYF

v_call: TRBV12-3/TRBV12-4
j_call: TRBJ1-1
d_call: TRBD1
clone_size: NA
cdr3_length: 13
cdr3_nt: TGTGCCAGCAGTTTACGACAGGGCACTGAAGCTTTCTTT
cdr3_aa: CASSLRQGTEAFF

v_call: TRBV19
j_call: TRBJ2-2
d_call: TRBD1
clone_size: NA
cdr3_length: 14
cdr3_nt: TGTGCCAGCCGAACAGGGGGCGCTTCCGGGGAGCTGTTTTTT
cdr3_aa: CASRTGGASGELFF

v_call: TRBV11-1
j_call: TRBJ2-3
d_call: TRBD2
clone_size: NA
cdr3_length: 15
cdr3_nt: TGTGCCAGCAGCTACAGCGGGGGGGCCGGAGATACGCAGTATTTT
cdr3_aa: CASSYSGGAGDTQYF

v_call: TRBV5-6
j_call: TRBJ1-2
d_call: NA
clone_size: NA
cdr3_length: 15
cdr3_nt: TGTGCCAGCAGGGGCGGATGGACAGTTAACTATGGCTACACCTTC
cdr3_aa: CASRGGWTVNYGYTF

v_call: TRBV9
j_call: TRBJ2-6
d_call: NA
clone_size: NA
cdr3_length: 15
cdr3_nt: TGTGCCAGCAGCCTATCAGGGGACGGGGCCAACGTCCTGACTTTC
cdr3_aa: CASSLSGDGANVLTF

v_call: TRBV10-2
j_call: TRBJ1-1
d_call: NA
clone_size: once
cdr3_length: 13
cdr3_nt: TGCGCCAGCAGGGGGGAGGGGAACACTGAAGCTTTCTTT
cdr3_aa: CASRGEGNTEAFF

v_call: TRBV27
j_call: TRBJ1-4
d_call: TRBD1
clone_size: NA
cdr3_length: 16
cdr3_nt: TGTGCCAGCAGTCCGGACAGGGGGCTGACTAATGAAAAACTGTTTTTT
cdr3_aa: CASSPDRGLTNEKLFF

v_call: TRBV7-2
j_call: TRBJ2-1
d_call: NA
clone_size: NA
cdr3_length: 15
cdr3_nt: TGTGCCAGCAGCCCCGGTGGAGGGAAGCACAATGAGCAGTTCTTC
cdr3_aa: CASSPGGGKHNEQFF

v_call: TRBV5-1
j_call: TRBJ2-7
d_call: NA
clone_size: once
cdr3_length: 14
cdr3_nt: TGCGCCAGCAGCTTAGTAGGTTCGGAGTTTGAGCAGTACTTC
cdr3_aa: CASSLVGSEFEQYF